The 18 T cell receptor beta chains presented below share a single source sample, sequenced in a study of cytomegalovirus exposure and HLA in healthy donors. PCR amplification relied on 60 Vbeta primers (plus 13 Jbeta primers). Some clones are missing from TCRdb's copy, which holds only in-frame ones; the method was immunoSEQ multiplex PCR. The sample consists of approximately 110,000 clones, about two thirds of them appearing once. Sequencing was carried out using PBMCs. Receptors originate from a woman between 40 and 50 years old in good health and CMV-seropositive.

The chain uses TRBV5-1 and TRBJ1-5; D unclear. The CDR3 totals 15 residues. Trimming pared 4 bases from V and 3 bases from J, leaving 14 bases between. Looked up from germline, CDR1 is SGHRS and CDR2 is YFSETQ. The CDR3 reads CASSLLGGSNQPQHF. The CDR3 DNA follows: TGCGCCAGCAGCCTGCTTGGCGGGTCCAATCAGCCCCAGCATTTT.

The DNA of the CDR3 is TGTGCCAGCACCATAACCATTCTCGGGGCTAGCGGGGGGTACGAGCAGTACTTC. Encoded protein: CASTITILGASGGYEQYF. This chain connects TRBV11-2 to TRBJ2-7; 11 bases are shared with TRBD2. CDR1 SGHAT and CDR2 FQNNGV come from the germline V gene. The CDR3 consists of 18 residues. V dropped 7 bases and J dropped 4; count of bases not matched to a gene: 18.

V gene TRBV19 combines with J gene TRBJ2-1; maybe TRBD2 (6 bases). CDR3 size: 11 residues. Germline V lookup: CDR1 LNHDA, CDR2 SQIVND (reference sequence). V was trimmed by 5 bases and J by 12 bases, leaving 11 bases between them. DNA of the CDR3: TGTGCCAGTAGTTCTAGCGTCACGCAGTTCTTC. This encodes CASSSSVTQFF.

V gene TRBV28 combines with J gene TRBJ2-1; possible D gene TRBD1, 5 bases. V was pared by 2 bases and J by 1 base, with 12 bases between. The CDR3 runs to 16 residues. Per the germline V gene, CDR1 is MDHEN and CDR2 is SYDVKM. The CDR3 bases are TGTGCCAGCAGTTTAAATCAGGGAAGGTCCTACAATGAGCAGTTCTTC. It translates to CASSLNQGRSYNEQFF.

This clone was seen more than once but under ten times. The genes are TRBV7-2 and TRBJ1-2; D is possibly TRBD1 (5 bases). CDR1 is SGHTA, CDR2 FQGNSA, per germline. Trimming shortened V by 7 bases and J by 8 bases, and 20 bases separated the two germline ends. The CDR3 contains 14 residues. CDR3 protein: CASNPGGELSGYTF. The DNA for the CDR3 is TGTGCCAGCAACCCGGGGGGGGAGCTGAGCGGCTACACCTTC.

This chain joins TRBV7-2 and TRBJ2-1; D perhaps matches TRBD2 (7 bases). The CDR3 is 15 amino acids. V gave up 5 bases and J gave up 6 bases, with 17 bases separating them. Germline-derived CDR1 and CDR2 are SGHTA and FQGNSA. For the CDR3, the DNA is TGTGCCAGCAGCCGGCATCGGGGGGCGGGCAATGAGCAGTTCTTC. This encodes CASSRHRGAGNEQFF.

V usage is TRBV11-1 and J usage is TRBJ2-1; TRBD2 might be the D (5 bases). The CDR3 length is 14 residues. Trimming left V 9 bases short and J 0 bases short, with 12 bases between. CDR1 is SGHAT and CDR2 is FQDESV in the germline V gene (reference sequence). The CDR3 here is CASNPGISYNEQFF. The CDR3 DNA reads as TGTGCCAGTAATCCGGGGATCTCCTACAATGAGCAGTTCTTC.

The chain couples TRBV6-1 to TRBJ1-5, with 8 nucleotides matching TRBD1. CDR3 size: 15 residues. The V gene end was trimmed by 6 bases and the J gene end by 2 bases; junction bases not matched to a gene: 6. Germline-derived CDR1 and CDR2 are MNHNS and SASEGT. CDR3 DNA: TGTGCCAGCAGAGACAGGGGTTTGGGCAATCAGCCCCAGCATTTT. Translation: CASRDRGLGNQPQHF.

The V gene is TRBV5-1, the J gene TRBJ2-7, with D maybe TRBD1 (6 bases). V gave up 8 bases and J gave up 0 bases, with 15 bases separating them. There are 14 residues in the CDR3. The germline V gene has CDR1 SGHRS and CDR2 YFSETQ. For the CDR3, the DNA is TGCGCCAGTACCTACGGGACATTCTCCTACGAGCAGTACTTC. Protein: CASTYGTFSYEQYF.

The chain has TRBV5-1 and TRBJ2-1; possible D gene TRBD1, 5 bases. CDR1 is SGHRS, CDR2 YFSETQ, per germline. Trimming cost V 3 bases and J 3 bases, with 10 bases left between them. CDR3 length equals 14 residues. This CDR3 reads CASSSQDSYNEQFF. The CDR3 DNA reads TGCGCCAGCAGCTCCCAAGACAGCTACAATGAGCAGTTCTTC.

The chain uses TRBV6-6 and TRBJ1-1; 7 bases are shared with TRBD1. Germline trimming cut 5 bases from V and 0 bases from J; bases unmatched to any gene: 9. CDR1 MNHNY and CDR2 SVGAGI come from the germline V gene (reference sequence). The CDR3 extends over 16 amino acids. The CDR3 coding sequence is TGTGCCAGCAGTCACACGCGGACAGGCCTGAACACTGAAGCTTTCTTT. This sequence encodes CASSHTRTGLNTEAFF.

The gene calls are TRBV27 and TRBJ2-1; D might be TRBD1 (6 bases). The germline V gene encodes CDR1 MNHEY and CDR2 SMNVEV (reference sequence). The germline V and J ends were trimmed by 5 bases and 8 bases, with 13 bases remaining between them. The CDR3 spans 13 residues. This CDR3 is CASSITTGYEQFF. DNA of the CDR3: TGTGCCAGCAGTATTACTACAGGGTATGAGCAGTTCTTC.

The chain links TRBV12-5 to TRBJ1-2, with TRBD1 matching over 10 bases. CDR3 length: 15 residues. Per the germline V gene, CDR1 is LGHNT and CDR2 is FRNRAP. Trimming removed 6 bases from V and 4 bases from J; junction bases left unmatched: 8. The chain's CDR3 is CASGSPTGGAYGYTF. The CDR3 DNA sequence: TGTGCTAGTGGATCACCGACAGGGGGCGCCTATGGCTACACCTTC.

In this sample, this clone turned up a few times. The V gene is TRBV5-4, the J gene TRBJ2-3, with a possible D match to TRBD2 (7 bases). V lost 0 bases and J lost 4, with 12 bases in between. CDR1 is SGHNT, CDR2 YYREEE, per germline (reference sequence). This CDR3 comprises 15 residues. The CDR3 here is CASSLGGGEPDTQYF. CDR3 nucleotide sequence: TGTGCCAGCAGCTTGGGCGGGGGCGAGCCAGATACGCAGTATTTT.

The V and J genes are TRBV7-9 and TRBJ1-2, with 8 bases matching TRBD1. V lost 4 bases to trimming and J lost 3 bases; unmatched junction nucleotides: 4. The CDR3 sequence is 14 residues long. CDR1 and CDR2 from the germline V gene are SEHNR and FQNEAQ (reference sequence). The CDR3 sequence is CASSWGQVDYGYTF. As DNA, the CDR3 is TGTGCCAGCAGCTGGGGACAGGTTGACTATGGCTACACCTTC. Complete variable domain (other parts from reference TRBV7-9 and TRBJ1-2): DTGVSQNPRHKITKRGQNVTFRCDPISEHNRLYWYRQTLGQGPEFLTYFQNEAQLEKSRLLSDRFSAERPKGSFSTLEIQRTEQGDSAMYLCASSWGQVDYGYTFGSGTRLTVV.

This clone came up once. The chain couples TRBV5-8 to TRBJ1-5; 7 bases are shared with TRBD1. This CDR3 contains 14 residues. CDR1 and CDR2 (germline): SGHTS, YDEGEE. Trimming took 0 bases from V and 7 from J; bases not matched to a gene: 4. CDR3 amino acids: CASSLGGGWQPQHF. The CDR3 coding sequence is TGTGCCAGCAGCTTGGGAGGGGGCTGGCAGCCCCAGCATTTT.

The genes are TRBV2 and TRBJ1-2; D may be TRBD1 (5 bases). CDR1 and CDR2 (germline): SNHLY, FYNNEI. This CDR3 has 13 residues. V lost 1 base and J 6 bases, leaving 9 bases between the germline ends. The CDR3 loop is CASSEEGYHGYTF. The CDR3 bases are TGTGCCAGCAGTGAAGAGGGGTACCATGGCTACACCTTC.

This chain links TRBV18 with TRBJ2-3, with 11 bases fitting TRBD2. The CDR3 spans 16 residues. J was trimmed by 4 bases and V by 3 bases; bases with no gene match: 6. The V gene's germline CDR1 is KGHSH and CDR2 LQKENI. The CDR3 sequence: CASSPPSGGPADTQYF. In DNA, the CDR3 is TGTGCCAGCTCACCTCCTAGCGGGGGGCCGGCAGATACGCAGTATTTT.